These 30 T cell receptor beta chains share one sample of origin, sequenced in a study of cytomegalovirus exposure and HLA in healthy donors. Sequencing used immunoSEQ multiplex PCR; TCRdb keeps in-frame clones, though not all of them. The sample lists hundreds of thousands of clones, roughly 90% seen once, with roughly 0.83% in the top ten. The sample taken for sequencing was PBMCs. The receptors derive from a woman younger than 35 in good health and CMV-seronegative.

The J gene is TRBJ2-5, the V gene TRBV29-1; D might be TRBD2 (7 bases). The CDR3 has 14 amino acids. V gave up 4 bases and J gave up 4 bases, with 16 bases separating them. Germline CDR1 reads SQVTM; CDR2 reads ANQGSEA. The CDR3 DNA sequence: TGCAGCGTTGTACGGGGGGCGGTTGGAGAGACCCAGTACTTC. Translation: CSVVRGAVGETQYF.

V and J are TRBV5-1 and TRBJ2-5; D is unclear. Germline V gives CDR1 SGHRS, CDR2 YFSETQ. Trimming took off 5 bases at V and 5 bases at J, with 7 bases between the two ends. CDR3 length equals 11 residues. CDR3 sequence: CASRGLETQYF. CDR3 nucleotides: TGCGCCAGCAGGGGCCTCGAGACCCAGTACTTC.

The chain uses TRBV5-4 and TRBJ1-4; D unresolved. Deletions cut 4 bases from V and 5 bases from J, with 15 bases between. This CDR3 is built from 15 residues. The germline V gene encodes CDR1 SGHNT and CDR2 YYREEE (reference sequence). The chain's CDR3 is CASSVRGSANEKLFF. DNA for the CDR3: TGTGCCAGCAGCGTCCGAGGCAGTGCGAATGAAAAACTGTTTTTT.

This chain uses TRBV29-1 with TRBJ2-7, with 7 bases identical to TRBD1. The V gene's germline CDR1 is SQVTM and CDR2 ANQGSEA. The CDR3 contains 13 residues. V was pared by 4 bases and J by 2 bases, with 5 bases of the junction left unmatched. CDR3 protein: CSVVGGGTYEQYF. The CDR3 DNA sequence: TGCAGCGTTGTAGGGGGCGGCACCTACGAGCAGTACTTC.

This chain connects TRBV5-1 to TRBJ2-5, with TRBD2 matching over 13 bases. CDR1 is SGHRS, CDR2 YFSETQ, per germline. The CDR3 is made up of 15 amino acids. V dropped 2 bases and J dropped 4; count of bases not matched to a gene: 2. The CDR3 is CASSFRLAGGETQYF. The DNA of the CDR3 is TGCGCCAGCAGCTTCCGACTAGCGGGAGGAGAGACCCAGTACTTC.

This clone has a single count. This sequence joins TRBV5-1 and TRBJ1-3; 9 bases map to TRBD1. From germline, CDR1 is SGHRS and CDR2 YFSETQ. The ends lost 3 bases at V and 7 bases at J; junction bases unmatched: 5. The CDR3 spans 14 residues. As DNA, the CDR3 is TGCGCCAGCAGCTCTCCGGGACAGGGCAACACCATATATTTT. Translated: CASSSPGQGNTIYF.

V is TRBV2 and J is TRBJ2-2; TRBD1 agrees at 12 bases. Germline values: CDR1 SNHLY, CDR2 FYNNEI. The V and J ends lost 8 bases and 7 bases, in that order; junction bases with no gene match: 8. The CDR3 covers 15 residues. The CDR3 sequence: CASRLGQGAGGELFF. CDR3 DNA: TGTGCCAGCCGTTTGGGACAGGGGGCCGGCGGGGAGCTGTTTTTT.

V is TRBV4-2 and J is TRBJ2-2, with 13 nucleotides matching TRBD2. This CDR3 spans 16 amino acids. The germline gives CDR1 LGHNA, CDR2 YNFKEQ. V was clipped by 3 bases and J by 6 bases; unmatched bases: 4. The CDR3 coding sequence is TGTGCCAGCAGCCACCTACTAGCGGGGGGGTCCGGGGAGCTGTTTTTT. Amino acid sequence: CASSHLLAGGSGELFF.

The chain carries TRBV28 and TRBJ1-2; no clear D. CDR1 and CDR2 (germline): MDHEN, SYDVKM. Trimming removed 5 bases from V and 6 bases from J, with 13 bases in between. This CDR3 is built from 13 residues. The CDR3 region has the DNA TGTGCCAGCAGTCTGACAAGGAGGCATGGCTACACCTTC. Amino acids: CASSLTRRHGYTF.

The chain recombines TRBV4-1 with TRBJ2-2; 12 nucleotides line up with TRBD2. Germline CDR1 MGHRA, CDR2 YSYEKL. The CDR3 sequence is 15 residues long. Germline trimming cut 2 bases from V and 5 bases from J; bases unmatched to any gene: 0. CDR3 bases: TGCGCCAGCAGCCAACTAGCGGGAGGGACCGGGGAGCTGTTTTTT. Amino acid sequence: CASSQLAGGTGELFF.

This chain's CDR3 is CASSQGSGGTDTQYF. The CDR3 nucleotides read TGCGCCAGCAGCCAAGGTAGCGGGGGCACAGATACGCAGTATTTT. The rearrangement uses TRBV4-1 and TRBJ2-3; 8 bases align to TRBD2. Germline V gene lookup returns CDR1 MGHRA and CDR2 YSYEKL. The CDR3 spans 15 residues. The ends lost 1 base at V and 1 base at J; junction bases unmatched: 1.

The rearrangement joins TRBV6-1 to TRBJ2-1, with a weak D call TRBD1 (5 bases). The CDR3 is made up of 15 amino acids. CDR1 and CDR2 (germline): MNHNS, SASEGT. The germline V and J ends were trimmed by 3 bases and 3 bases, with 12 bases remaining between them. The CDR3 protein is CASSEWVRGYNEQFF. CDR3 bases: TGTGCCAGCAGTGAGTGGGTTAGGGGCTACAATGAGCAGTTCTTC.

The sample holds one count of this clone. The chain carries TRBV28 and TRBJ2-3, with TRBD2 as a possible D gene (5 bases). The V end lost 5 bases, the J end lost 3 bases, and 18 bases lay between the germline ends. The CDR3 has 16 amino acids. Germline V lookup: CDR1 MDHEN, CDR2 SYDVKM. The CDR3 is CASSPFTRGRTDTQYF. The DNA for the CDR3 is TGTGCCAGCAGTCCATTTACCCGGGGAAGGACAGATACGCAGTATTTT.

The CDR3 region has the DNA TGCACCAGCAGCCAAGAGGGGCGGGGGAGCAATCAGCCCCAGCATTTT. Its translation: CTSSQEGRGSNQPQHF. This chain links TRBV1 with TRBJ1-5. TRBV1 is deemed a pseudogene. This CDR3 has 16 amino acids.

This clone was detected only a few times. This chain links TRBV27 with TRBJ1-6; 9 nucleotides line up with TRBD1. J was trimmed by 8 bases and V by 2 bases; bases with no gene match: 7. Germline lookup yields CDR1 MNHEY and CDR2 SMNVEV (reference sequence). There are 16 residues in the CDR3. The CDR3 loop is CASSLTGQGQYSPLHF. CDR3 nucleotide sequence: TGTGCCAGCAGTTTAACGGGACAGGGACAATATTCACCCCTCCACTTT.

The gene calls are TRBV27 and TRBJ2-3, with D possibly matching TRBD2 (6 bases). Germline CDR1 reads MNHEY; CDR2 reads SMNVEV (reference sequence). V lost 8 bases and J lost 4, with 16 bases in between. The CDR3 spans 14 residues. The CDR3 protein is CASGNPGLSDTQYF. As DNA, the CDR3 is TGTGCCAGCGGAAATCCCGGACTATCAGATACGCAGTATTTT.

V gene TRBV27 combines with J gene TRBJ1-5; 7 bases are shared with TRBD1. V trimming: 5 bases; J trimming: 4 bases; junction bases outside the gene matches: 5. Germline V CDR1 and CDR2: MNHEY, SMNVEV (reference sequence). This CDR3 is 14 amino acids long. CDR3 loop: CASSRQGNNQPQHF. The CDR3 bases are TGTGCCAGCAGTCGACAGGGAAATAATCAGCCCCAGCATTTT.

This chain uses TRBV30 with TRBJ2-3; TRBD2 agrees at 7 bases. The CDR3 is 11 residues long. Unmatched junction bases numbered 4, after V lost 2 bases and J lost 11 bases. The germline V gene encodes CDR1 GTSNPN and CDR2 SVGIG (reference sequence). The CDR3 sequence is CAWSSGTWQYF. As DNA, the CDR3 is TGTGCCTGGAGTAGCGGGACGTGGCAGTATTTT.

The chain carries TRBV28 and TRBJ2-1, with 9 bases fitting TRBD2. CDR3 length equals 15 residues. The ends lost 1 base at V and 4 bases at J; junction bases unmatched: 2. Germline V gene sequence: CDR1 MDHEN, CDR2 SYDVKM. The CDR3 reads CASSLFTSGYNEQFF. CDR3 in DNA: TGTGCCAGCAGTTTATTTACTAGCGGGTACAATGAGCAGTTCTTC. Filled out from reference TRBV28 and TRBJ2-1, the complete variable domain reads DVKVTQSSRYLVKRTGEKVFLECVQDMDHENMFWYRQDPGLGLRLIYFSYDVKMKEKGDIPEGYSVSREKKERFSLILESASTNQTSMYLCASSLFTSGYNEQFFGPGTRLTVL.

The rearrangement links TRBV6-6 to TRBJ2-7, with a weak D call TRBD2 (5 bases). Trimming removed 6 bases at V and 3 bases at J, with 12 bases between. The germline gives CDR1 MNHNY, CDR2 SVGAGI (reference sequence). CDR3 size: 13 residues. Here the CDR3 DNA reads TGTGCCAGCAGCCGAGAGGGCAACTACGAGCAGTACTTC. Translating it yields CASSREGNYEQYF.

The chain couples TRBV18 to TRBJ2-1; unclear D gene. This CDR3 region has 15 residues. CDR1 and CDR2 from the germline V gene are KGHSH and LQKENI. The V and J ends lost 2 bases and 3 bases respectively, with 11 bases between them. CDR3 protein: CASSPDLENYNEQFF. CDR3 coding DNA: TGTGCCAGCTCACCAGACCTGGAGAACTACAATGAGCAGTTCTTC.

The CDR3 sequence: CASSSTTDSNQPQHF. Here the CDR3 DNA reads TGTGCCAGCAGTTCGACGACTGACAGTAATCAGCCCCAGCATTTT. The chain employs TRBV2 and TRBJ1-5; weak D call: TRBD1 (5 bases). V was pared by 5 bases and J by 4 bases, with 15 bases between. Germline V gives CDR1 SNHLY, CDR2 FYNNEI. The CDR3 loop spans 15 amino acids.

The chain employs TRBV27 and TRBJ1-2; maybe TRBD1 (5 bases). Per the germline V gene, CDR1 is MNHEY and CDR2 is SMNVEV (reference sequence). CDR3 size: 14 residues. V lost 3 bases to trimming and J lost 0 bases, with 8 bases between them. In DNA, the CDR3 is TGTGCCAGCAGTTTTTCAGGGTCTAACTATGGCTACACCTTC. Its translation: CASSFSGSNYGYTF.

The V gene is TRBV11-2, the J gene TRBJ2-3; D is tentatively TRBD1 or TRBD2 (6 bases each). Looked up from germline, CDR1 is SGHAT and CDR2 is FQNNGV. This CDR3 has 15 amino acids. Deletions cut 5 bases from V and 2 bases from J, with 14 bases between. The CDR3 spells CASSLGGGSTDTQYF. The CDR3 region has the DNA TGTGCCAGCAGCCTAGGAGGGGGATCCACAGATACGCAGTATTTT.

V usage is TRBV29-1 and J usage is TRBJ2-1; TRBD1 agrees at 9 bases. Germline CDR1 is SQVTM and CDR2 is ANQGSEA. The CDR3 contains 15 residues. V shed 3 bases and J 0 bases; nucleotides not matched to a gene: 3. CDR3 DNA sequence: TGCAGCGTTGACGGGACAGGGCCCTCCTACAATGAGCAGTTCTTC. Translating gives CSVDGTGPSYNEQFF.

Here the CDR3 DNA reads TGTGCCAGCAGCCTGACTGCTCCCTATGGCTACACCTTC. It encodes CASSLTAPYGYTF. The J gene is TRBJ1-2, the V gene TRBV5-5, with D hard to call. This CDR3 contains 13 residues. Per the germline V gene, CDR1 is SGHKS and CDR2 is YYEKEE (reference sequence). Trimming removed 4 bases from V and 4 bases from J, with 11 bases in between.

This chain links TRBV28 with TRBJ2-7, with 8 nucleotides matching TRBD2. The CDR3 spans 15 residues. V lost 6 bases, J lost 0 bases, and 7 bases stayed unmatched. Germline V gene data show CDR1 as MDHEN and CDR2 as SYDVKM. Written as DNA, the CDR3 is TGTGCCAGCAGCCCGACTAGCGTAAGCTCCTACGAGCAGTACTTC. Translating it yields CASSPTSVSSYEQYF.

The chain uses TRBV6-5 and TRBJ2-7; 12 bases agree with TRBD1. Losses at the gene ends were 0 bases for V and 9 bases for J; bases not matched to a gene: 6. Germline-derived CDR1 and CDR2 are MNHEY and SVGAGI. There are 15 residues in the CDR3. This chain's CDR3 is CASSYSLGQGAPQYF. The CDR3 DNA is TGTGCCAGCAGTTACTCGCTGGGACAGGGGGCCCCGCAGTACTTC.

CDR3 sequence: CASSYSGSTYEQYF. The DNA for the CDR3 is TGTGCCAGCAGTTACAGCGGGAGTACCTACGAGCAGTACTTC. V usage is TRBV27 and J usage is TRBJ2-7, with 8 bases aligning to TRBD2. Germline lookup yields CDR1 MNHEY and CDR2 SMNVEV (reference sequence). The CDR3 length is 14 residues. V lost 4 bases, J lost 2 bases, and 4 bases stayed unmatched.

CDR3 residues: CASSATLGGTETQYF. The CDR3 coding sequence is TGTGCCAGCAGTGCAACCCTCGGGGGGACAGAGACCCAGTACTTC. The chain is built from TRBV2 and TRBJ2-5, with 7 bases aligning to TRBD2. CDR1 and CDR2 from the germline V gene are SNHLY and FYNNEI. This CDR3 is built from 15 residues. Trimming removed 4 bases from V and 4 bases from J; junction bases left unmatched: 9.